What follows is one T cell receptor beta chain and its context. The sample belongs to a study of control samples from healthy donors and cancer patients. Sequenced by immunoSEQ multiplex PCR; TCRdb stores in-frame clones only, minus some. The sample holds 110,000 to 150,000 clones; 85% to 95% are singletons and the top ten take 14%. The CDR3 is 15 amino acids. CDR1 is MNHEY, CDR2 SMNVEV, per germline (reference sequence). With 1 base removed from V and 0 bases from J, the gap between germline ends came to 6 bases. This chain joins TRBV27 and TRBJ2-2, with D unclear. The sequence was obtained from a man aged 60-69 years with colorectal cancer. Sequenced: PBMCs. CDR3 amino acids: CASSLWTANTGELFF. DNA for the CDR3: TGTGCCAGCAGTTTATGGACGGCGAACACCGGGGAGCTGTTTTTT.